Below, one T cell receptor beta chain is given with its context. Donors comprised healthy HIV-negative adults lacking recent acute infections or vaccinations. A CD45RA-negative memory subset and a CD45RA+ naive subset were separated from the CD4+ cells. Germline V gene sequence: CDR1 SGHNT, CDR2 YYREEE (reference sequence). This CDR3 has 14 amino acids. Trimming removed 6 bases at V and 2 bases at J, with 14 bases between. This sample was taken from a study of shared clonotypes between healthy human individuals. Genomic DNA (from each subset) was split evenly across several immunoSEQ plates. The repertoire was sequenced with immunoSEQ multiplex PCR; TCRdb's copy has only in-frame clones and lacks some. Of about 1 million clones detected, approximately 76% appear once; the ten largest clones hold 1.4%.

This TCR was sampled from a man between 18 and 35 years old in good health. The sample comprised memory CD4+ T cells sorted from blood. The subset was: CD45RA-negative fraction. The chain couples TRBV5-4 to TRBJ2-5, with D possibly being TRBD2 (6 bases). Here the CDR3 DNA reads TGTGCCAGCACTCCATCTGGGGGGCAAGAGACCCAGTACTTC. It yields the protein CASTPSGGQETQYF.